This section outlines one T cell receptor beta chain sequence together with its context. The data were taken from a study of blood T cell repertoires in COVID-19. The assay was immunoSEQ multiplex PCR, and TCRdb's table has in-frame clones only and misses some. This table holds fewer than 250,000 clones, roughly nine tenths found once. From germline, CDR1 is SGHRS and CDR2 YFSETQ. The CDR3 has 17 residues. Between the trimmed V and J ends, which lost 2 bases and 2 bases, there was a span of 14 bases. This chain joins TRBV5-1 and TRBJ2-6; possible D gene TRBD2, 7 bases. The receptor's source is a man aged 25-40 years with acute or convalescent COVID-19. Source material: peripheral blood. The CDR3 region is CASSFGLGGPGANVLTF. The CDR3 region has the DNA TGCGCCAGCAGCTTTGGGCTCGGGGGGCCTGGGGCCAACGTCCTGACTTTC.